These 22 T cell receptor beta chains share one sample of origin, sequenced in a study of cytomegalovirus exposure and HLA in healthy donors. Both 60 Vbeta primers and 13 Jbeta primers went into the PCR. Some clones are missing from TCRdb's copy, which holds only in-frame ones; the method was immunoSEQ multiplex PCR. This table holds 150,000 to 200,000 clones. The sequencing input was PBMCs. These receptor sequences come from a man aged 30 to 39 in good health and CMV-seronegative.

The CDR3 DNA reads TGTGCCAGCAGTCCATTAGCGGGAGGGCTCTACGAGCAGTACTTC. Residues: CASSPLAGGLYEQYF. V is TRBV27 and J is TRBJ2-7, with TRBD2 matching 11 bases. Germline lookup yields CDR1 MNHEY and CDR2 SMNVEV (reference sequence). The CDR3 contains 15 residues. Unmatched junction bases numbered 6, after V lost 5 bases and J lost 3 bases.

The chain has TRBV7-2 and TRBJ2-1, with D perhaps matching TRBD2 (6 bases). The CDR3 runs 15 residues. V lost 10 bases and J 4 bases, leaving 20 bases between the germline ends. Germline assignment: CDR1 SGHTA and CDR2 FQGNSA. CDR3 nucleotides: TGTGCCACCCCGGAGACCTGGGGGGTATACAATGAGCAGTTCTTC. This gives the protein CATPETWGVYNEQFF.

The chain employs TRBV25-1 and TRBJ2-7; a possible D gene is TRBD1 (6 bases). The V gene's germline CDR1 is MGHDK and CDR2 SYGVNS. The CDR3 extends over 14 amino acids. With 6 bases removed from V and 3 bases from J, the gap between germline ends came to 15 bases. This CDR3 reads CASSLAGTIYEQYF. The CDR3 DNA is TGTGCCAGCAGCCTCGCCGGGACAATCTACGAGCAGTACTTC.

The chain is built from TRBV4-3 and TRBJ2-7; 9 bases map to TRBD2. The CDR3 covers 15 residues. V lost 0 bases and J lost 7; bases outside the gene matches: 7. Per the germline V gene, CDR1 is LGHNA and CDR2 is YSLEER. The CDR3 region has the DNA TGCGCCAGCAGCCAAGAAACGCGGGGGGGCCGAGAGCAGTACTTC. The encoded protein is CASSQETRGGREQYF.

The rearrangement links TRBV5-1 to TRBJ1-3; tentatively, D is TRBD1 (6 bases). The CDR3 has 16 residues. Trimming removed 4 bases from V and 0 bases from J, with 14 bases in between. Germline V gene lookup returns CDR1 SGHRS and CDR2 YFSETQ. The CDR3 bases are TGCGCCAGCAGCGCCTTCACAGGGACCTCTGGAAACACCATATATTTT. It translates to CASSAFTGTSGNTIYF. The full variable domain, completed using reference TRBV5-1 and TRBJ1-3, is KAGVTQTPRYLIKTRGQQVTLSCSPISGHRSVSWYQQTPGQGLQFLFEYFSETQRNKGNFPGRFSGRQFSNSRSEMNVSTLELGDSALYLCASSAFTGTSGNTIYFGEGSWLTVV.

The chain joins TRBV10-2 to TRBJ2-7, with 11 bases identical to TRBD1. Unmatched junction bases numbered 7, after V lost 7 bases and J lost 5 bases. CDR1 is WSHSY and CDR2 is SAAADI in the germline V gene. The CDR3 contains 14 residues. DNA for the CDR3: TGCGCCAGCAAAACGGACAGGGGGCCGAACGAGCAGTACTTC. The encoded protein is CASKTDRGPNEQYF.

V usage is TRBV11-2 and J usage is TRBJ2-3; TRBD2 matches at 8 bases. Germline CDR1 and CDR2: SGHAT and FQNNGV. CDR3 length: 17 residues. V was clipped by 5 bases and J by 0 bases; unmatched bases: 10. CDR3 residues: CASSRGAGASSTDTQYF. The CDR3 DNA reads TGTGCCAGCAGCCGAGGAGCGGGGGCCTCAAGCACAGATACGCAGTATTTT.

The rearrangement uses TRBV27 and TRBJ2-7; possible D gene TRBD2, 5 bases. Germline CDR1 is MNHEY and CDR2 is SMNVEV (reference sequence). The CDR3 runs to 16 residues. V lost 7 bases and J lost 2, with 21 bases in between. The CDR3 reads CASTPTVGRVPYEQYF. The CDR3, as DNA: TGTGCCAGCACCCCGACCGTAGGGCGGGTTCCCTACGAGCAGTACTTC.

V gene TRBV5-1 combines with J gene TRBJ2-5; D may be TRBD1 (6 bases). The CDR3 runs 15 residues. V lost 2 bases to trimming and J lost 5 bases, with 16 bases between them. Germline CDR1 reads SGHRS; CDR2 reads YFSETQ. The CDR3 here is CASSFRAGVGETQYF. In nucleotides, the CDR3 is TGCGCCAGCAGCTTCCGCGCAGGGGTGGGGGAGACCCAGTACTTC.

This chain links TRBV29-1 with TRBJ2-2; 11 bases map to TRBD2. Germline V lookup: CDR1 SQVTM, CDR2 ANQGSEA. The ends lost 4 bases at V and 4 bases at J; junction bases unmatched: 5. There are 15 residues in the CDR3. CDR3: CSVGGLAGVTGELFF. The CDR3 DNA sequence: TGCAGCGTTGGAGGACTAGCGGGCGTCACCGGGGAGCTGTTTTTT.

This rearrangement joins TRBV18 to TRBJ2-7, with 9 bases lining up with TRBD1. CDR3 size: 14 residues. Per germline, CDR1 KGHSH and CDR2 LQKENI. Germline trimming cut 6 bases from V and 5 bases from J; bases unmatched to any gene: 8. The CDR3 protein is CASSPGTGQDEQYF. CDR3 bases: TGTGCCAGCTCCCCCGGGACAGGGCAAGACGAGCAGTACTTC. The variable domain in full, with the rest retrieved from reference TRBV18 and TRBJ2-7, is NAGVMQNPRHLVRRRGQEARLRCSPMKGHSHVYWYRQLPEEGLKFMVYLQKENIIDESGMPKERFSAEFPKEGPSILRIQQVVRGDSAAYFCASSPGTGQDEQYFGPGTRLTVT.

This chain connects TRBV10-2 to TRBJ2-1; the D gene is possibly TRBD2 (7 bases). The CDR3 contains 16 residues. Germline CDR1 and CDR2: WSHSY and SAAADI. The ends were cut back, 3 bases at V and 7 bases at J, with 19 bases in the middle. The CDR3 nucleotides are TGCGCCAGCAGTGACCCACTGGGGGGGCCGAGGAATGAGCAGTTCTTC. Its translation: CASSDPLGGPRNEQFF.

V usage is TRBV18 and J usage is TRBJ2-5, with D tentatively TRBD2 (7 bases). Trimming took 2 bases from V and 5 from J, leaving 12 bases between them. There are 14 residues in the CDR3. CDR1 and CDR2 from the germline V gene are KGHSH and LQKENI. This CDR3 is CASSPWGGRETQYF. In nucleotides, the CDR3 is TGTGCCAGCTCACCATGGGGGGGCCGGGAGACCCAGTACTTC.

V gene TRBV2 combines with J gene TRBJ1-2, with 8 bases lining up with TRBD1. The germline V gene encodes CDR1 SNHLY and CDR2 FYNNEI. Trimming at V came to 4 bases and at J to 5 bases, leaving 9 bases not matched to a gene. This CDR3 comprises 15 residues. CDR3 amino acids: CASSVKAGGAYGYTF. CDR3 nucleotides: TGTGCCAGCAGTGTAAAGGCAGGGGGCGCTTATGGCTACACCTTC.

This chain joins TRBV7-9 and TRBJ1-1, with TRBD1 identical over 7 bases. The ends lost 5 bases at V and 1 base at J; junction bases unmatched: 16. The germline CDR1 and CDR2 sequences are SEHNR and FQNEAQ (reference sequence). The CDR3 is 18 amino acids. The CDR3 sequence: CASSHFRAGGNPNTEAFF. The CDR3, as DNA: TGTGCCAGCAGCCATTTCCGAGCAGGGGGTAACCCGAACACTGAAGCTTTCTTT.

The V and J genes are TRBV27 and TRBJ2-7, with 7 bases matching TRBD2. Trimming cost V 6 bases and J 3 bases; bases outside gene matches: 11. This CDR3 spans 15 amino acids. Germline CDR1 reads MNHEY; CDR2 reads SMNVEV (reference sequence). CDR3 in DNA: TGTGCCAGCAGGCGGGAGTCATGGATCTACTACGAGCAGTACTTC. Translation gives CASRRESWIYYEQYF.

J is TRBJ1-1 and V is TRBV7-3; D is undetermined. Germline-derived CDR1 and CDR2 are SGHTA and FQGTGA. Trimming took off 2 bases at V and 2 bases at J, with 9 bases between the two ends. The CDR3 has 14 amino acids. CDR3 amino acids: CASSLSESNTEAFF. The CDR3 DNA sequence: TGTGCCAGCAGCTTATCCGAGTCAAACACTGAAGCTTTCTTT.

This chain connects TRBV7-3 to TRBJ2-5, with D possibly TRBD1 on 6 matching bases. The CDR3 loop spans 15 amino acids. V shed 4 bases and J shed 5 bases, with 17 bases lying between them. Germline-derived CDR1 and CDR2 are SGHTA and FQGTGA. Written as DNA, the CDR3 is TGTGCCAGCAGCTCCACCGGGACAACTGGGGAGACCCAGTACTTC. Residues: CASSSTGTTGETQYF.

The rearrangement uses TRBV7-2 and TRBJ2-7; D is undetermined. Between the trimmed V and J ends, which lost 1 base and 4 bases, there was a span of 11 bases. Germline assignment: CDR1 SGHTA and CDR2 FQGNSA. The CDR3 is 14 amino acids. This CDR3 reads CASSLVDNTYEQYF. The CDR3 nucleotides read TGTGCCAGCAGCTTAGTAGACAACACTTACGAGCAGTACTTC.

The chain recombines TRBV9 with TRBJ2-7; 8 bases align to TRBD2. With 4 bases clipped from V and 0 bases from J, the junction kept 6 bases outside the gene matches. Germline loops: CDR1 SGDLS, CDR2 YYNGEE. This CDR3 contains 15 residues. The DNA of the CDR3 is TGTGCCAGCAGCAAGACGGGGGGGAGCTCCTACGAGCAGTACTTC. It is translated as CASSKTGGSSYEQYF. Full variable domain (missing parts from reference TRBV9 and TRBJ2-7): DSGVTQTPKHLITATGQRVTLRCSPRSGDLSVYWYQQSLDQGLQFLIQYYNGEERAKGNILERFSAQQFPDLHSELNLSSLELGDSALYFCASSKTGGSSYEQYFGPGTRLTVT.

The gene calls are TRBV30 and TRBJ2-5; 7 nucleotides match TRBD1. Germline V gene sequence: CDR1 GTSNPN, CDR2 SVGIG (reference sequence). This CDR3 contains 13 residues. Trimming took 0 bases from V and 7 from J; bases not matched to a gene: 5. The CDR3 loop reads CAWSVGGAGTQYF. Written as DNA, the CDR3 is TGTGCCTGGAGTGTAGGGGGCGCGGGGACCCAGTACTTC.

V and J are TRBV6-1 and TRBJ2-5; TRBD2 agrees at 9 bases. The length of the CDR3 is 15 residues. V lost 5 bases to trimming and J lost 2 bases; unmatched junction nucleotides: 6. The germline V gene has CDR1 MNHNS and CDR2 SASEGT. The CDR3 is CASSSQAGGQETQYF. Written as DNA, the CDR3 is TGTGCCAGCAGTTCACAAGCGGGGGGTCAAGAGACCCAGTACTTC.